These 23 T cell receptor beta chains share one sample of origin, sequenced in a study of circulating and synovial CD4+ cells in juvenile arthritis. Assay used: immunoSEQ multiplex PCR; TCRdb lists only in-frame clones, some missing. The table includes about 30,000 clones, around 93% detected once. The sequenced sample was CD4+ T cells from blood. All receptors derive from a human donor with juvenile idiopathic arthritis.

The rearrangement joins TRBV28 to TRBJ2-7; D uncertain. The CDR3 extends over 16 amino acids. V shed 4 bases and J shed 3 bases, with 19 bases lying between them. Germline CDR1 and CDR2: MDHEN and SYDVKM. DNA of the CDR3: TGTGCCAGCAGTTCCCGCAAGATCTTAGCCCACTACGAGCAGTACTTC. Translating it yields CASSSRKILAHYEQYF.

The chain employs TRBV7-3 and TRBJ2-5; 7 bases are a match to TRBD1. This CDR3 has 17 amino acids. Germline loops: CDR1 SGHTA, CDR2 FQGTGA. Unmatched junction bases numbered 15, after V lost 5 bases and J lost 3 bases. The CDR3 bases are TGTGCCAGCAGCCGCACAAAGGGGGCAGGCAGGGAAGAGACCCAGTACTTC. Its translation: CASSRTKGAGREETQYF. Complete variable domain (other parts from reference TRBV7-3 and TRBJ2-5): GAGVSQTPSNKVTEKGKYVELRCDPISGHTALYWYRQSLGQGPEFLIYFQGTGAADDSGLPNDRFFAVRPEGSVSTLKIQRTERGDSAVYLCASSRTKGAGREETQYFGPGTRLLVL.

CDR3: CASSTGQGSHNEQFF. DNA of the CDR3: TGTGCCAGTAGTACCGGACAGGGGTCCCACAATGAGCAGTTCTTC. J is TRBJ2-1 and V is TRBV19; 9 nucleotides match TRBD1. V trimming: 4 bases; J trimming: 5 bases; junction bases outside the gene matches: 6. This CDR3 contains 15 residues. From germline, CDR1 is LNHDA and CDR2 SQIVND (reference sequence).

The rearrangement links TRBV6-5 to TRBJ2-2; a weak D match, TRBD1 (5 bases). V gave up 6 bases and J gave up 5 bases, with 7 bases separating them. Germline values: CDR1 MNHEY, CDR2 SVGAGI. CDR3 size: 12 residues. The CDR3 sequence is CASSQGTGELFF. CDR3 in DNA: TGTGCCAGCAGCCAGGGAACCGGGGAGCTGTTTTTT.

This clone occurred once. In nucleotides, the CDR3 is TGTGCCAGCAGCTTAGGCGGTTGGCAGCCCTCCTACGAGCAGTACTTC. Encoded protein: CASSLGGWQPSYEQYF. The chain recombines TRBV11-2 with TRBJ2-7; D is undetermined. The V gene lost 1 base and the J gene lost 0 bases, with 13 bases spanning the gap. Germline CDR1 is SGHAT and CDR2 is FQNNGV. This CDR3 is built from 16 residues.

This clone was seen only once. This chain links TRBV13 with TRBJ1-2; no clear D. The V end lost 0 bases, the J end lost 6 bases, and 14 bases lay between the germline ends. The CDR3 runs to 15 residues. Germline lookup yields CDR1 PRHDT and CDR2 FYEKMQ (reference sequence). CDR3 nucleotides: TGTGCCAGCAGCTTAGGGAGGCCGATAGGTAATGGCTACACCTTC. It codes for CASSLGRPIGNGYTF.

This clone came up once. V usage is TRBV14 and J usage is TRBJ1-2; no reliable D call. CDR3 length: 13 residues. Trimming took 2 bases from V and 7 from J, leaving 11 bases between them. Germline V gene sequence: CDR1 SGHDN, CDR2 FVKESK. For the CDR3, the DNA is TGTGCCAGCAGCCAACACCCTAATGGTGGCTACACCTTC. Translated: CASSQHPNGGYTF.

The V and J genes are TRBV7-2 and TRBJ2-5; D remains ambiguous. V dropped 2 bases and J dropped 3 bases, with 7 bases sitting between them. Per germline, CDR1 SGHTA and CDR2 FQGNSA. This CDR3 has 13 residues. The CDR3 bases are TGTGCCAGCAGCTTATCCCGAGAAGAGACCCAGTACTTC. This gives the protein CASSLSREETQYF. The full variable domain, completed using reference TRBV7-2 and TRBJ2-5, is GAGVSQSPSNKVTEKGKDVELRCDPISGHTALYWYRQSLGQGLEFLIYFQGNSAPDKSGLPSDRFSAERTGGSVSTLTIQRTQQEDSAVYLCASSLSREETQYFGPGTRLLVL.

The CDR3 spells CASSVAGEAADTQYF. CDR3 nucleotide sequence: TGTGCCAGCAGCGTAGCGGGAGAAGCGGCTGATACGCAGTATTTT. V and J are TRBV9 and TRBJ2-3, with D perhaps TRBD2 (6 bases). Germline values: CDR1 SGDLS, CDR2 YYNGEE. This CDR3 has 15 residues. V dropped 0 bases and J dropped 6 bases, with 14 bases sitting between them.

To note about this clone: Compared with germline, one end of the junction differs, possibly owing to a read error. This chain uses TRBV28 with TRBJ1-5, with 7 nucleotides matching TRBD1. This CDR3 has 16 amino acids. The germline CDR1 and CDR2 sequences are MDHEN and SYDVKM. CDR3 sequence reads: CASSFRGGHSNQHQHF. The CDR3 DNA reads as TGTGCCAGCAGTTTCCGAGGGGGCCATAGCAATCAGCACCAGCATTTT.

Here the CDR3 reads CASSEDSNFNQPQHF. CDR3 coding DNA: TGTGCCAGCAGTGAAGACAGCAATTTTAATCAGCCCCAGCATTTT. The chain has TRBV6-1 and TRBJ1-5; D ambiguous. V was pared by 1 base and J by 4 bases, with 11 bases between. Germline V gives CDR1 MNHNS, CDR2 SASEGT. The CDR3 spans 15 residues.

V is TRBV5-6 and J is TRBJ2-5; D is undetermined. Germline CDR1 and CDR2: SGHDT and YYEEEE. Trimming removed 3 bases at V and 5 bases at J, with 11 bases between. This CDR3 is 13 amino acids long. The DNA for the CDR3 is TGTGCCAGCAGCTCTAACCCAGCGGAGACCCAGTACTTC. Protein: CASSSNPAETQYF.

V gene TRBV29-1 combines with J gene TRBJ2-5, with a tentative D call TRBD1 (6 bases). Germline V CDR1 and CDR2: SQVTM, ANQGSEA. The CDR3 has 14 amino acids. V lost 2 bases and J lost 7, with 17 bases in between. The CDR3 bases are TGCAGCGTTGAAACGGCAGGGGCAACGGGGACCCAGTACTTC. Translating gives CSVETAGATGTQYF.

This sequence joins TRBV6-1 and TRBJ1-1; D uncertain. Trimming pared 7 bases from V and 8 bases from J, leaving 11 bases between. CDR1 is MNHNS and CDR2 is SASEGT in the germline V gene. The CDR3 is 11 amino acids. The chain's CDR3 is CASNGETEAFF. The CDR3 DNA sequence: TGTGCCAGCAACGGGGAGACGGAAGCTTTCTTT.

CDR3 nucleotide sequence: TGCGCCAGCAGCGAAACTCTAGCGGGTGACACCGGGGAGCTGTTTTTT. Amino acids: CASSETLAGDTGELFF. V usage is TRBV5-1 and J usage is TRBJ2-2; 8 bases agree with TRBD2. Germline CDR1 SGHRS, CDR2 YFSETQ. This CDR3 contains 16 residues. Trimming cost V 4 bases and J 3 bases; bases outside gene matches: 8.

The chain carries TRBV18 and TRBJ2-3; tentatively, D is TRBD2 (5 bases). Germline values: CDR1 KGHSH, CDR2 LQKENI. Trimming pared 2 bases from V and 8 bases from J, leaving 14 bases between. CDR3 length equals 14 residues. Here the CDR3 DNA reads TGTGCCAGCTCACCAGGAGGAGGCAGCGGTACGCAGTATTTT. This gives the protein CASSPGGGSGTQYF.

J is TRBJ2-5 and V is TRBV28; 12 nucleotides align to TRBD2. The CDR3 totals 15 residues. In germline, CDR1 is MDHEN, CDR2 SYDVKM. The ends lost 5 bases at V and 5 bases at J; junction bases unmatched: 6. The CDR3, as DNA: TGTGCCAGCAGTGTTCTAGCGGGAGGGGTGGAGACCCAGTACTTC. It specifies CASSVLAGGVETQYF.

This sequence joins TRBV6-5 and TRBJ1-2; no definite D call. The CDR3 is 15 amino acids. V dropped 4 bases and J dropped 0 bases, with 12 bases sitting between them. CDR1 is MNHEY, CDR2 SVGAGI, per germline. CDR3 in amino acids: CASSSTLLANYGYTF. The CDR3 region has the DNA TGTGCCAGCAGTTCGACGTTACTAGCTAACTATGGCTACACCTTC.

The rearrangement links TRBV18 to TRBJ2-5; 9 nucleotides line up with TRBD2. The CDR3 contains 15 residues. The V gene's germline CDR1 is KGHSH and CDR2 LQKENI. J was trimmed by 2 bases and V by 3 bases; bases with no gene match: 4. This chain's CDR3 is CASSPTSGTQETQYF. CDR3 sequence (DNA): TGTGCCAGCTCACCGACTAGCGGAACTCAAGAGACCCAGTACTTC.

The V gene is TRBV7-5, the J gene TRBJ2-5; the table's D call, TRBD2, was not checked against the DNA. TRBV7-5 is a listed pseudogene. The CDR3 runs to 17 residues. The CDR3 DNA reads TGTGCCAGAAGCCCATATGAGCCCCAGGTAGCGGGAAAGACCCAGTACTTC. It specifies CARSPYEPQVAGKTQYF.

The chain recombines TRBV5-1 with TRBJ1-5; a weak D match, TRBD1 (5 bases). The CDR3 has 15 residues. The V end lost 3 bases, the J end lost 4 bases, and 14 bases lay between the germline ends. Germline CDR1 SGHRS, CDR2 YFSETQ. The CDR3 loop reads CASSSTGGENQPQHF. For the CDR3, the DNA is TGCGCCAGCAGCTCAACAGGAGGGGAAAATCAGCCCCAGCATTTT.

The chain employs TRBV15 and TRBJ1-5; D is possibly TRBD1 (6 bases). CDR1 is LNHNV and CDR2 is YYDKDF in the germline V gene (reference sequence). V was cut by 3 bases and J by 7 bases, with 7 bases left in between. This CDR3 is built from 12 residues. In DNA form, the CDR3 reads TGTGCCACCAGCAGGCAGGGGCAGCCCCAGCATTTT. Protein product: CATSRQGQPQHF.

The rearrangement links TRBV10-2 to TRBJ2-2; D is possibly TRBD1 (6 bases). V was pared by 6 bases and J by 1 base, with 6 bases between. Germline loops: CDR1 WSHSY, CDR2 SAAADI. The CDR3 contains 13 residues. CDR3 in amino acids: CASRDRNTGELFF. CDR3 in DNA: TGCGCCAGCAGGGACAGGAACACCGGGGAGCTGTTTTTT.